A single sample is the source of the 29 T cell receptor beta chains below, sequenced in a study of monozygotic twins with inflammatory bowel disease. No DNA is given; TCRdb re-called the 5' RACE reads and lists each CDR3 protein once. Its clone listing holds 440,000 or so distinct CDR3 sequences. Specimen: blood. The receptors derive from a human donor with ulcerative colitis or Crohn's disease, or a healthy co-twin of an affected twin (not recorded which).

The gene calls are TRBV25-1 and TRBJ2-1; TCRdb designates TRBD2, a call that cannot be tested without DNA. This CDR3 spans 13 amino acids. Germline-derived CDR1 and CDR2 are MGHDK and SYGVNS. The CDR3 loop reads CASSDPGRSAQFF.

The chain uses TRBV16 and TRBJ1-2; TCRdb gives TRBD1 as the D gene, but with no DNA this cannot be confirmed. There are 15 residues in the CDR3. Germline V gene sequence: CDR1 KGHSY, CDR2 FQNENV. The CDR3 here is CASSHTASRGYGYTF. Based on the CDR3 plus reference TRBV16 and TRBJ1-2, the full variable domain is GEEVAQTPKHLVRGEGQKAKLYCAPIKGHSYVFWYQQVLKNEFKFLISFQNENVFDETGMPKERFSAKCLPNSPCSLEIQATKLEDSAVYFCASSHTASRGYGYTFGSGTRLTVV.

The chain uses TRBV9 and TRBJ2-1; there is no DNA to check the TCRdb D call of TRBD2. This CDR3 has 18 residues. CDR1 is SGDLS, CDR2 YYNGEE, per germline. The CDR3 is CASSVEEAGGLGYNEQFF.

The CDR3: CSSLKGDTQYF. The rearrangement links TRBV20-1 to TRBJ2-3. Germline V lookup: CDR1 DFQATT, CDR2 SNEGSKA (reference sequence). The CDR3 has 11 amino acids.

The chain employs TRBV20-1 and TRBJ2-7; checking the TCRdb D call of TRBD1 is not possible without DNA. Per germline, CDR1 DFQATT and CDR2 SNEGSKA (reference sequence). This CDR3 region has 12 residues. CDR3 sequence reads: CSATTTAYEQYF.

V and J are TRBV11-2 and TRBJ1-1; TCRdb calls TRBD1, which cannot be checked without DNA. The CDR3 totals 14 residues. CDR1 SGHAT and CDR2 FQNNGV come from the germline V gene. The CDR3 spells CASSSTGQGSEAFF.

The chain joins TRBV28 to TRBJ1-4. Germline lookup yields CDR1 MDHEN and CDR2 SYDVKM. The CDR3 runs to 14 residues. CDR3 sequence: CASSRPPLGEKLFF.

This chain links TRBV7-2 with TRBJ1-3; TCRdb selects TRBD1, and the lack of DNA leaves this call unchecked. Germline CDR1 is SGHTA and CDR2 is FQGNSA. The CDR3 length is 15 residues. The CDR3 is CASSPWDRRENTIYF.

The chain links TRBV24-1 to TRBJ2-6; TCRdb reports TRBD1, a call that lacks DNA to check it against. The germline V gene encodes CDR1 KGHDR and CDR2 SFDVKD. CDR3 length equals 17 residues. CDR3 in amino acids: CATKADRGRSGANVLTF.

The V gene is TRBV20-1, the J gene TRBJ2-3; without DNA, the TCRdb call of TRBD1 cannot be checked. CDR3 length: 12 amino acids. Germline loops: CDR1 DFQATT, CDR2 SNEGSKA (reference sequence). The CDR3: CSGHGPGDTQYF.

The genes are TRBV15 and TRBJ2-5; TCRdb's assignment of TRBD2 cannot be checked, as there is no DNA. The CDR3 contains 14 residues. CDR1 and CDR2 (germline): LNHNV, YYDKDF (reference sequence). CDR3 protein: CATSRALGPETQYF.

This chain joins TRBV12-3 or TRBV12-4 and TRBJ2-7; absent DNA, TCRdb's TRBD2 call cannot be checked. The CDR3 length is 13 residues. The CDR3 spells CASTRGRVHEQYF.

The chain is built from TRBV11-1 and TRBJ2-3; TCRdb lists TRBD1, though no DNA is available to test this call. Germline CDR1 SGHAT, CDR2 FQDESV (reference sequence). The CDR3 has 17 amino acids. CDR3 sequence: CASSKGTGTFSTDTQYF.

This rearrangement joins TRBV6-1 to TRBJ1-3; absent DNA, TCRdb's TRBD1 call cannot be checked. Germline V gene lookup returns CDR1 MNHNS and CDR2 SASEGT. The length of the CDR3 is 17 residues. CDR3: CASSAPGQGVSGNTIYF.

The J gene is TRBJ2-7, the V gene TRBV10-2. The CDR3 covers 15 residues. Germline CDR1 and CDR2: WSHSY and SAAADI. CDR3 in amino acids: CASSEVTGASYEQYF.

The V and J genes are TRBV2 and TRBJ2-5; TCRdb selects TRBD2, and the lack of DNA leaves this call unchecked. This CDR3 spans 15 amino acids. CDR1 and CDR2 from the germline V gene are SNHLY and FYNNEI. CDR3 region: CASSAPPGGRETQYF.

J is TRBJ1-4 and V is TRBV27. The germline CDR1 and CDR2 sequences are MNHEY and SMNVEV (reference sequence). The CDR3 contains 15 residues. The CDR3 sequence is CASRDSGTRNEKLFF.

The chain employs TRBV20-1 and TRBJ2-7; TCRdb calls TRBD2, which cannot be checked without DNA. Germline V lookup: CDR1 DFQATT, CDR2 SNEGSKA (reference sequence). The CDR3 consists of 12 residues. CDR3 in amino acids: CSVERTRTEQYF.

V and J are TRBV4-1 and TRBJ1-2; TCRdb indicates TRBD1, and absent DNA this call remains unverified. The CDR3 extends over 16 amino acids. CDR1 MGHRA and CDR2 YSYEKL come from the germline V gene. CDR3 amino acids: CASSQDRGPAHYGYTF.

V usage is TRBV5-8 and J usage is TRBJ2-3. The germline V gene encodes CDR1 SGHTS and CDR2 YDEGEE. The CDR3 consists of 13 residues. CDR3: CASSPENTDTQYF.

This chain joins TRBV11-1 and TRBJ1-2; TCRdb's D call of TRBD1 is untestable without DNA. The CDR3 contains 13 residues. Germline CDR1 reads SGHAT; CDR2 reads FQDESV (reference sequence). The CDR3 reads CASSGSRTYGYTF.

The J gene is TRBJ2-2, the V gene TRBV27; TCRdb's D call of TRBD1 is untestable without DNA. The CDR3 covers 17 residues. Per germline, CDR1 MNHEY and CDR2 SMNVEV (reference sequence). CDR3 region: CASSVHGTDANTGELFF.

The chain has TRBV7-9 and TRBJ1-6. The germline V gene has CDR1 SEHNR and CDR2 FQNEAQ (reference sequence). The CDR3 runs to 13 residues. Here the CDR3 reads CASSPLTDSPLHF.

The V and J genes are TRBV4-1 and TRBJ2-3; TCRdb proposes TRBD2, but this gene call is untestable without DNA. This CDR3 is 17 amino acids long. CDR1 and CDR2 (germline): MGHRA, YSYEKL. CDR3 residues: CASSQDPRLAGADTQYF.

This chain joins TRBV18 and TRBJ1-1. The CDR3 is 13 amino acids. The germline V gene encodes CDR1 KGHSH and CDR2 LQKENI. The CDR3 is CASSPSEYTEAFF.

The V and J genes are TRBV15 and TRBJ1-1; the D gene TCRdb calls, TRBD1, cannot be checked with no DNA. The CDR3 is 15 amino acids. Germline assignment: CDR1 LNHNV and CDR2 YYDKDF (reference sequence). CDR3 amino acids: CATSRDWGHATEAFF.

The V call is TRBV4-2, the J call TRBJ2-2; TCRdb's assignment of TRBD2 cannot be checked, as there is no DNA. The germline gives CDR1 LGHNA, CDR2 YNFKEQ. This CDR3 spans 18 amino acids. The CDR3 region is CASSPGTSGRAISGELFF.

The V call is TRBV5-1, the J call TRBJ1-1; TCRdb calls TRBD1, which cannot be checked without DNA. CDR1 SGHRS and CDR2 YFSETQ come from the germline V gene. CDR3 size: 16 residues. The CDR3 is CASSLGTGALDTEAFF.

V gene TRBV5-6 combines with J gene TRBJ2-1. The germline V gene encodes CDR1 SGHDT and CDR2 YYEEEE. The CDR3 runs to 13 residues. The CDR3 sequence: CASSLGSSNEQFF.